Below are 22 T cell receptor beta chains sequenced from a single sample in a study of cytomegalovirus exposure and HLA in healthy donors. With 60 Vbeta and 13 Jbeta primers, the PCR was carried out. Using immunoSEQ multiplex PCR, the repertoire was profiled, and TCRdb retains in-frame clones only, with some absent. Its table lists more than 30,000 clones. The sequencing sample was made of PBMCs. These receptor sequences come from a man aged 40-49 years in good health and CMV-seropositive.

This chain joins TRBV5-6 and TRBJ2-7; 9 bases agree with TRBD2. V lost 4 bases to trimming and J lost 2 bases; unmatched junction nucleotides: 1. The CDR3 consists of 13 residues. Germline loops: CDR1 SGHDT, CDR2 YYEEEE. CDR3 sequence reads: CASSGGRAYEQYF. For the CDR3, the DNA is TGTGCCAGCAGCGGCGGGAGGGCCTACGAGCAGTACTTC.

V and J are TRBV7-9 and TRBJ2-7; no reliable D call. Deletions cut 0 bases from V and 3 bases from J, with 12 bases between. This CDR3 is built from 15 residues. Germline lookup yields CDR1 SEHNR and CDR2 FQNEAQ (reference sequence). CDR3 in amino acids: CASSLALELNYEQYF. CDR3 in DNA: TGTGCCAGCAGCTTAGCTTTAGAACTGAACTACGAGCAGTACTTC.

The V gene is TRBV7-6, the J gene TRBJ2-1; 7 positions match TRBD2. V was pared by 8 bases and J by 6 bases, with 4 bases of the junction left unmatched. This CDR3 has 12 amino acids. CDR1 is SGHVS and CDR2 is FNYEAQ in the germline V gene. In DNA form, the CDR3 reads TGTGCCAGCGGGGGGGGAGGCAATGAGCAGTTCTTC. Encoded protein: CASGGGGNEQFF.

The gene calls are TRBV29-1 and TRBJ2-7; 7 nucleotides align to TRBD2. Trimming took 4 bases from V and 0 from J; bases not matched to a gene: 3. The CDR3 totals 13 residues. Germline V gene data show CDR1 as SQVTM and CDR2 as ANQGSEA. This chain's CDR3 is CSVGGGSSYEQYF. DNA of the CDR3: TGCAGCGTTGGCGGCGGGAGCTCCTACGAGCAGTACTTC.

V gene TRBV30 combines with J gene TRBJ1-5; tentatively, D is TRBD1 (5 bases). This CDR3 comprises 13 residues. The V gene's germline CDR1 is GTSNPN and CDR2 SVGIG (reference sequence). The germline V and J ends were trimmed by 2 bases and 6 bases, with 11 bases remaining between them. CDR3 in DNA: TGTGCCTGGAGTTTGGGGCAAGGTCAGCCCCAGCATTTT. Its translation: CAWSLGQGQPQHF.

The J gene is TRBJ2-1, the V gene TRBV15; 12 bases fit TRBD2. V gave up 0 bases and J gave up 5 bases; unmatched junction bases: 2. This CDR3 is 16 amino acids long. Germline CDR1 and CDR2: LNHNV and YYDKDF (reference sequence). CDR3 in amino acids: CATSRERLAGDNEQFF. CDR3 DNA: TGTGCCACCAGCAGAGAAAGACTAGCGGGAGACAATGAGCAGTTCTTC.

The chain carries TRBV6-4 and TRBJ2-1, with D possibly being TRBD1 (5 bases). This CDR3 is built from 15 residues. CDR1 MRHNA and CDR2 SNTAGT come from the germline V gene. The V and J ends lost 0 bases and 4 bases respectively, with 10 bases between them. The CDR3 DNA reads TGTGCCAGCAGTGACTCGAATAGGGGTTACAATGAGCAGTTCTTC. Protein product: CASSDSNRGYNEQFF.

J is TRBJ2-3 and V is TRBV6-1; 10 bases line up with TRBD1. V lost 7 bases to trimming and J lost 6 bases; unmatched junction nucleotides: 10. CDR3 length equals 15 residues. The V gene's germline CDR1 is MNHNS and CDR2 SASEGT. The CDR3 region is CASNPGTGAIDTQYF. The DNA of the CDR3 is TGTGCCAGCAACCCCGGGACAGGGGCAATCGATACGCAGTATTTT.

The chain couples TRBV11-2 to TRBJ1-4; no clear D gene. V lost 3 bases, J lost 5 bases, and 13 bases lay in between. The CDR3 sequence is 15 residues long. CDR1 and CDR2 from the germline V gene are SGHAT and FQNNGV. As DNA, the CDR3 is TGTGCCAGCAGCTTTCAGGCTGGCGTAAATGAAAAACTGTTTTTT. This codes for CASSFQAGVNEKLFF.

The chain joins TRBV7-2 to TRBJ1-4; TRBD1 is a possible D gene (5 bases). The CDR3 loop spans 15 amino acids. Germline CDR1 and CDR2: SGHTA and FQGNSA. V was shortened by 4 bases and J by 0 bases, with 9 bases between the two germline ends. The DNA of the CDR3 is TGTGCCAGCAGCTCGGACACTGCAACTAATGAAAAACTGTTTTTT. Its translation: CASSSDTATNEKLFF.

The J gene is TRBJ2-2, the V gene TRBV5-1, with TRBD2 matching 8 bases. V lost 2 bases to trimming and J lost 3 bases; unmatched junction nucleotides: 3. The CDR3 is 15 amino acids. Germline V lookup: CDR1 SGHRS, CDR2 YFSETQ. CDR3 nucleotide sequence: TGCGCCAGCAGCTTTGCGGGAGGTGACACCGGGGAGCTGTTTTTT. Translation gives CASSFAGGDTGELFF.

The genes are TRBV11-2 and TRBJ2-7; TRBD2 matches at 8 bases. V gave up 1 base and J gave up 3 bases; unmatched junction bases: 5. Germline V gives CDR1 SGHAT, CDR2 FQNNGV. The CDR3 runs 15 residues. CDR3 in amino acids: CASSLGAGGIYEQYF. Here the CDR3 DNA reads TGTGCCAGCAGCTTAGGGGCGGGAGGTATCTACGAGCAGTACTTC.

The chain links TRBV12-5 to TRBJ2-3; 10 bases map to TRBD2. The CDR3 totals 16 residues. Germline V gene data show CDR1 as LGHNT and CDR2 as FRNRAP. V shed 4 bases, J shed 2 bases, and the junction held 6 bases outside the gene matches. The CDR3 spells CASGSRTSGFTDTQYF. CDR3 DNA: TGTGCTAGTGGTTCGCGGACTAGCGGTTTCACAGATACGCAGTATTTT.

The chain links TRBV2 to TRBJ1-4; 7 bases are a match to TRBD1. The ends lost 8 bases at V and 7 bases at J; junction bases unmatched: 10. Germline V gene sequence: CDR1 SNHLY, CDR2 FYNNEI. The length of the CDR3 is 14 residues. The CDR3 loop is CASGQTGLFEKLFF. The CDR3 DNA is TGTGCCAGCGGCCAGACAGGGCTGTTTGAAAAACTGTTTTTT. Full variable domain (remainder filled in from reference TRBV2 and TRBJ1-4): EPEVTQTPSHQVTQMGQEVILRCVPISNHLYFYWYRQILGQKVEFLVSFYNNEISEKSEIFDDQFSVERPDGSNFTLKIRSTKLEDSAMYFCASGQTGLFEKLFFGSGTQLSVL.

This chain joins TRBV11-1 and TRBJ1-1; possible D gene TRBD1, 5 bases. Trimming shortened V by 6 bases and J by 5 bases, and 10 bases separated the two germline ends. Germline-derived CDR1 and CDR2 are SGHAT and FQDESV (reference sequence). The CDR3 totals 12 residues. The CDR3 sequence: CASRGQGTEAFF. The CDR3 DNA reads TGTGCCAGCAGGGGGCAAGGAACTGAAGCTTTCTTT. Full variable domain (remainder filled in from reference TRBV11-1 and TRBJ1-1): EAEVAQSPRYKITEKSQAVAFWCDPISGHATLYWYRQILGQGPELLVQFQDESVVDDSQLPKDRFSAERLKGVDSTLKIQPAELGDSAMYLCASRGQGTEAFFGQGTRLTVV.

The chain carries TRBV11-3 and TRBJ2-5, with no clear D. With 5 bases removed from V and 1 base from J, the gap between germline ends came to 11 bases. This CDR3 is 14 amino acids long. CDR1 is SGHNT and CDR2 is YENEEA in the germline V gene. For the CDR3, the DNA is TGTGCCAGCAGCCCCGGTCCAAGCCAAGAGACCCAGTACTTC. Amino acid sequence: CASSPGPSQETQYF. The full variable domain, its missing parts supplied by reference TRBV11-3 and TRBJ2-5, is EAGVVQSPRYKIIEKKQPVAFWCNPISGHNTLYWYLQNLGQGPELLIRYENEEAVDDSQLPKDRFSAERLKGVDSTLKIQPAELGDSAVYLCASSPGPSQETQYFGPGTRLLVL.

This rearrangement joins TRBV7-6 to TRBJ2-3, with TRBD2 matching over 11 bases. CDR3 length: 16 amino acids. CDR1 and CDR2 from the germline V gene are SGHVS and FNYEAQ. With V trimmed by 5 bases and J by 5 bases, 9 bases remained unmatched. The CDR3 protein is CASSSTGLAVVDTQYF. The DNA of the CDR3 is TGTGCCAGCAGCAGCACGGGACTAGCGGTCGTAGATACGCAGTATTTT.

The chain combines TRBV2 with TRBJ1-2, with TRBD1 matching over 9 bases. The V and J ends lost 4 bases and 4 bases, in that order; junction bases with no gene match: 7. Germline V gene sequence: CDR1 SNHLY, CDR2 FYNNEI. The CDR3 extends over 15 amino acids. CDR3 protein: CASSADRGGSYGYTF. DNA for the CDR3: TGTGCCAGCAGTGCTGACAGGGGGGGTTCCTATGGCTACACCTTC.

The chain employs TRBV29-1 and TRBJ1-5, with D possibly being TRBD1 (6 bases). CDR3 size: 15 residues. V shed 6 bases and J shed 1 base, with 16 bases lying between them. Germline loops: CDR1 SQVTM, CDR2 ANQGSEA. In nucleotides, the CDR3 is TGCAGCGTGGCCCTCGCGGGGGCAAGCAATCAGCCCCAGCATTTT. Protein: CSVALAGASNQPQHF.

This chain joins TRBV10-3 and TRBJ1-6; perhaps TRBD1 as D (5 bases). CDR3 length equals 14 residues. Trimming cost V 0 bases and J 14 bases, with 14 bases left between them. Germline-derived CDR1 and CDR2 are ENHRY and SYGVKD. This chain's CDR3 is CAISESGGQGTLHF. The DNA for the CDR3 is TGTGCCATCAGTGAGTCGGGAGGGCAGGGAACCCTCCACTTT.

V gene TRBV19 combines with J gene TRBJ1-1; D unresolved. CDR3 size: 10 residues. Germline values: CDR1 LNHDA, CDR2 SQIVND (reference sequence). V was pared by 6 bases and J by 7 bases, with 6 bases between. As DNA, the CDR3 is TGTGCCAGTAGACATTTTGAAGCTTTCTTT. It codes for CASRHFEAFF.

CDR3 residues: CASSALKTQYF. For the CDR3, the DNA is TGCGCCAGCAGTGCGCTAAAGACCCAGTACTTC. The V call is TRBV10-2, the J call TRBJ2-5; unclear D gene. V lost 4 bases and J 6 bases, leaving 6 bases between the germline ends. This CDR3 spans 11 amino acids. Germline lookup yields CDR1 WSHSY and CDR2 SAAADI.